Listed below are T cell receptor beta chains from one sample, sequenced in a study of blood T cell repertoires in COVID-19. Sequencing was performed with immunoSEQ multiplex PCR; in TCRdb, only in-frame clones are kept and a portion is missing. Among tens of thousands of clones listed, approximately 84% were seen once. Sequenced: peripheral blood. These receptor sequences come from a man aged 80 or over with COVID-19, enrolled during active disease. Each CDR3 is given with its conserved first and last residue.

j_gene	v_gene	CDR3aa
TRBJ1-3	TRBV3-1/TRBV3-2	CASSQDSSKWDSSGNTIYF
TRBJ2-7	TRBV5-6	CASSRPGQSYEQYF
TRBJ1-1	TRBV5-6	CASSLEWRDNTEAFF
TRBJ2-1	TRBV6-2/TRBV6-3	CASSDRTSGRHGEQFF
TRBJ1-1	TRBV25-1	CASSGQGRTEAFF
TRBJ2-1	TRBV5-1	CASTQGTGVLNEQFF
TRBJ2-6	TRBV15	CATSRGTGGTFAGANVLTF
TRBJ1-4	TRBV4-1	CASSQDRVTNEKLFF
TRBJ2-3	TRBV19	CASSRRGEFSGRTDTQYF
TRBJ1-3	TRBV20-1	CSASIGGNLNTIYF
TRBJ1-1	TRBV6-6	CASSYAAGGGTEAFF
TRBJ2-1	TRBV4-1	CASSQEEFGYNEQFF
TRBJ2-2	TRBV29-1	CSVDPGTGGGGELFF
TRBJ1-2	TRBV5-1	CASSQGNYGYTF
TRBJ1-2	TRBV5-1	CASSLAAGGGYGYTF